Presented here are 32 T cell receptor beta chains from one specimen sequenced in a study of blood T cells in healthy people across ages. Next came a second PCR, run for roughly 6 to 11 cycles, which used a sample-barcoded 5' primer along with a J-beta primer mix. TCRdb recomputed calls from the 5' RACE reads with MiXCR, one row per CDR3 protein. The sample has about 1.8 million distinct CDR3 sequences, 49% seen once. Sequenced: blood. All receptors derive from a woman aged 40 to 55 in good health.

CDR3 sequence reads: CASSQGVGLAGGRYNEQFF. For the CDR3, the DNA is TGTGCCAGCAGCCAAGGGGTGGGACTAGCGGGGGGTCGATACAATGAGCAGTTCTTC. This sequence joins TRBV28 and TRBJ2-1; 15 nucleotides line up with TRBD2. This CDR3 region has 19 residues. Germline values: CDR1 MDHEN, CDR2 SYDVKM. J lost 4 bases, V lost 6 bases, and 13 bases had no gene match.

The CDR3 DNA sequence: TGCGCCAGCAGCTTCGCTAGCGGGGGGGCCTCGGATGAGCAGTTCTTC. It specifies CASSFASGGASDEQFF. V is TRBV5-1 and J is TRBJ2-1, with 12 bases lining up with TRBD2. Trimming at V came to 2 bases and at J to 8 bases, leaving 8 bases not matched to a gene. In germline, CDR1 is SGHRS, CDR2 YFSETQ. The CDR3 contains 16 residues.

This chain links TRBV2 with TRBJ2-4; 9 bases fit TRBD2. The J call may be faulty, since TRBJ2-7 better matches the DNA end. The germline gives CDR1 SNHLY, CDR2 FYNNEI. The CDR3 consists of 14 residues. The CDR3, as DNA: TGTGCCAGGGGGACTAGCCTCGGAAGCTACGAGCAGTACTTC. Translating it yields CARGTSLGSYEQYF.

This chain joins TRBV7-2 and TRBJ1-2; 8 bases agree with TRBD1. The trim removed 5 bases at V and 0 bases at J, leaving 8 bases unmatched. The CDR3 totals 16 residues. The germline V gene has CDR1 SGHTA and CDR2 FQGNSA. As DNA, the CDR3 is TGTGCCAGCAGCCCCGGACAGGGAAGTTCTAACTATGGCTACACCTTC. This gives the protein CASSPGQGSSNYGYTF.

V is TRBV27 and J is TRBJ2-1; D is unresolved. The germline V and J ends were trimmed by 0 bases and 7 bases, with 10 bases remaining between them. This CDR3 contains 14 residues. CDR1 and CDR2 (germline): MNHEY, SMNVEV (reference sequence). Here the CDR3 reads CASSLSAGRNEQFF. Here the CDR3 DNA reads TGTGCCAGCAGTTTATCGGCCGGGCGTAATGAGCAGTTCTTC.

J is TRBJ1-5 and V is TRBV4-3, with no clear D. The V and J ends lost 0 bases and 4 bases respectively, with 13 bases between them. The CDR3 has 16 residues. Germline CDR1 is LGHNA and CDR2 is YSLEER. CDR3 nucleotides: TGCGCCAGCAGCCAAGATTTCACTGGTTTAAATCAGCCCCAGCATTTT. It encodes CASSQDFTGLNQPQHF.

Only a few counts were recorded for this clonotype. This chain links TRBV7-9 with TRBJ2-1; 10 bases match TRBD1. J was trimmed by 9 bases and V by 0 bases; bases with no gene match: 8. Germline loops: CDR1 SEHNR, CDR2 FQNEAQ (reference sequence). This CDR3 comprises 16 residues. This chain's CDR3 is CASSLAQTGGQGEQFF. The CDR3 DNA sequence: TGTGCCAGCAGCTTAGCCCAGACAGGGGGCCAGGGTGAGCAGTTCTTC.

This CDR3 is CSGASERGAGYGYTF. The CDR3 DNA is TGCAGCGGGGCCTCGGAGCGGGGGGCGGGTTATGGCTACACCTTC. V and J are TRBV29-1 and TRBJ1-2; D perhaps matches TRBD1 (6 bases). Germline V gene sequence: CDR1 SQVTM, CDR2 ANQGSEA. This CDR3 has 15 residues. The V and J ends lost 7 bases and 5 bases respectively, with 23 bases between them.

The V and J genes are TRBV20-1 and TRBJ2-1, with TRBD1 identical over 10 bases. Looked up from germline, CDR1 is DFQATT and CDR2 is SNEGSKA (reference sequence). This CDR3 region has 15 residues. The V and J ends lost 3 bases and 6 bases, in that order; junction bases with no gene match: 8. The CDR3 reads CSASRGTGVVNEQFF. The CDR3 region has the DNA TGCAGTGCTAGTAGAGGGACAGGGGTGGTCAATGAGCAGTTCTTC.

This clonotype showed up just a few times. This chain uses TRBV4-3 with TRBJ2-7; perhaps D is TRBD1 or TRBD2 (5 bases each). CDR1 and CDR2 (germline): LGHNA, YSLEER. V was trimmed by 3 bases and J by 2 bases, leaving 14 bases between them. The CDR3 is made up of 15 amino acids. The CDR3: CASSQESRGAYEQYF. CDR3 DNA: TGCGCCAGCAGCCAGGAATCAAGAGGGGCCTACGAGCAGTACTTC.

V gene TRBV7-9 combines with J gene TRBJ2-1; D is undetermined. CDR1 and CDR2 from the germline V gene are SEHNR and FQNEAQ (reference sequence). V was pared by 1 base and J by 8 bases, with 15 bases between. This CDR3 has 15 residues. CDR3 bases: TGTGCCAGCAGCTTAGGTAGGGCCTTGGCGGATGAGCAGTTCTTC. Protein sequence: CASSLGRALADEQFF.

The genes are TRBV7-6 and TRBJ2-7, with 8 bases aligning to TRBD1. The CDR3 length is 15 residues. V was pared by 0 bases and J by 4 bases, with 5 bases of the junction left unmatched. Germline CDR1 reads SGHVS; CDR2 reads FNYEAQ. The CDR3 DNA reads TGTGCCAGCAGCTTAGCGCAGGACAGGGCGTACGAGCAGTACTTC. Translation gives CASSLAQDRAYEQYF.

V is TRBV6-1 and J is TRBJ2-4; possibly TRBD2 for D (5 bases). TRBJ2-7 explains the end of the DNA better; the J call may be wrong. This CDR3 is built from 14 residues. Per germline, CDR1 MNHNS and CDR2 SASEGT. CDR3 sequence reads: CASSEALAGYEQYF. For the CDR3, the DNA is TGTGCCAGCAGTGAAGCGCTTGCGGGTTACGAGCAGTACTTC.

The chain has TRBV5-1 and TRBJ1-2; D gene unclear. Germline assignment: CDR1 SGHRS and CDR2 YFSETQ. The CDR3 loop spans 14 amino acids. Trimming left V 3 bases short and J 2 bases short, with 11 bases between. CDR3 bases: TGCGCCAGCAGCTACTTCAGTGTCAACTATGGCTACACCTTC. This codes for CASSYFSVNYGYTF.

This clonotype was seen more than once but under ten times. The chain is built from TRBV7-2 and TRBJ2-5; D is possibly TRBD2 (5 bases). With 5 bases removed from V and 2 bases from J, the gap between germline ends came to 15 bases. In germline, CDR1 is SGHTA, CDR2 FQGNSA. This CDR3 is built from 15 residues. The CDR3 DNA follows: TGTGCCAGCAGCCCCTCCTCAACTAGTCAAGAGACCCAGTACTTC. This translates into CASSPSSTSQETQYF.

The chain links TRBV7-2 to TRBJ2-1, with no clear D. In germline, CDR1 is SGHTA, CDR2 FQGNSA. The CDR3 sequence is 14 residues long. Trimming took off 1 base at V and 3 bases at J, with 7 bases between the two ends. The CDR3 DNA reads TGTGCCAGCAGCTTAGAACTTATCTACAATGAGCAGTTCTTC. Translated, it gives CASSLELIYNEQFF.

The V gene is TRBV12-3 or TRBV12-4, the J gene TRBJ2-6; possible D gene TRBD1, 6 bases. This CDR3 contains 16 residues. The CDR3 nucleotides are TGTGCTGTCCTCCCCAGTCAGGGGCCTGGGGCCAACGTCCTGACTTTC. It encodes CAVLPSQGPGANVLTF.

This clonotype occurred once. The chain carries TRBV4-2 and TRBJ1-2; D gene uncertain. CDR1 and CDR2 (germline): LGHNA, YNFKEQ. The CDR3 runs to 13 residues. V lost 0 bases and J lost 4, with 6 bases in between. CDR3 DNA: TGTGCCAGCAGCCAAGACGAGATCTATGGCTACACCTTC. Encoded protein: CASSQDEIYGYTF.

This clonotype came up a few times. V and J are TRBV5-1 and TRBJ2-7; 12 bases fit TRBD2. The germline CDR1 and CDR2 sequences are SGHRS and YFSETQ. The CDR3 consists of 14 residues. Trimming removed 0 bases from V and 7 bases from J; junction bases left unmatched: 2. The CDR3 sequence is CASSLAGLAGEQYF. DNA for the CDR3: TGCGCCAGCAGCTTGGCTGGACTAGCGGGGGAGCAGTACTTC.

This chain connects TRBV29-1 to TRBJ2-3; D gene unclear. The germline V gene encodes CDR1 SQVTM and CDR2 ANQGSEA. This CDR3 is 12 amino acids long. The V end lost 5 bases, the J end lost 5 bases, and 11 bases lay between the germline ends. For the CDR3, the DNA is TGCAGCGTTTTTGGGTCCGGAGATACGCAGTATTTT. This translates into CSVFGSGDTQYF.

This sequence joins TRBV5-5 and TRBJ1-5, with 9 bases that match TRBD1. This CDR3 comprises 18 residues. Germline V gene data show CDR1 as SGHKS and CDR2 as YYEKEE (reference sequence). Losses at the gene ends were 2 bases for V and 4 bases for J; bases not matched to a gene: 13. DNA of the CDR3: TGTGCCAGCAGCTTCGAACCAGCTGGGACAGGGAATAATCAGCCCCAGCATTTT. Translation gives CASSFEPAGTGNNQPQHF.

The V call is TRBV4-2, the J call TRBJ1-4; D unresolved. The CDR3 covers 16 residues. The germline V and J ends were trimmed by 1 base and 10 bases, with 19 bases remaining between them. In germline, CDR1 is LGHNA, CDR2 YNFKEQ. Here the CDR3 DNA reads TGTGCCAGCAGCCAAGCAGGAGGGTTTAATGATGGAAAACTGTTTTTT. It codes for CASSQAGGFNDGKLFF.

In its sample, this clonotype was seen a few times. The DNA of the CDR3 is TGCAGTGCTAGAGACAGGGGCCTCGGGAATGAGCAGTTCTTC. Its protein product is CSARDRGLGNEQFF. V is TRBV20-1 and J is TRBJ2-1; D might be TRBD1 (6 bases). V shed 0 bases and J shed 7 bases, with 13 bases lying between them. The CDR3 extends over 14 amino acids. Germline V gene lookup returns CDR1 DFQATT and CDR2 SNEGSKA (reference sequence).

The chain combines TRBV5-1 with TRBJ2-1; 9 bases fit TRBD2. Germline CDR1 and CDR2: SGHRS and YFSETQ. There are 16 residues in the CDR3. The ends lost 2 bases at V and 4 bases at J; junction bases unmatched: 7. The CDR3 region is CASSLDLAGPYNEQFF. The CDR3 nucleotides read TGCGCCAGCAGCTTAGACCTAGCGGGGCCATACAATGAGCAGTTCTTC.

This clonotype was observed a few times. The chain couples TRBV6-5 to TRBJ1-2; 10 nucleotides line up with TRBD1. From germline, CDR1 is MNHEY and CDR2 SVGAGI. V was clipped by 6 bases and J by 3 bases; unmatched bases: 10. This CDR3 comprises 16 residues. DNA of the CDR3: TGTGCCAGCAGCACCGGGACAGGGGTCTTTGACTATGGCTACACCTTC. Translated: CASSTGTGVFDYGYTF.

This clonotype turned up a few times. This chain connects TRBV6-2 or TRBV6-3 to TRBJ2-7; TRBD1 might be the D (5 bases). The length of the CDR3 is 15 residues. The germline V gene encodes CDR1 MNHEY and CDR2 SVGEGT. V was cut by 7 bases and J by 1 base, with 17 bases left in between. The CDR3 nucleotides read TGTGCCAGCACTGCCAAAAGGGGTGGATCCTACGAGCAGTACTTC. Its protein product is CASTAKRGGSYEQYF.

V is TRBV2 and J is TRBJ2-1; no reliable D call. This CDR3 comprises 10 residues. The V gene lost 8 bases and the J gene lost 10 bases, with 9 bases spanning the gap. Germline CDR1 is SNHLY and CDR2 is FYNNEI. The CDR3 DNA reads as TGTGCCAGCGTTGGGAAGGAGCAGTTCTTC. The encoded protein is CASVGKEQFF.

For the CDR3, the DNA is TGTGCCAGCAGTTACTCTGGGAACTCAAGGGAAGCTTTCTTT. It encodes CASSYSGNSREAFF. This chain connects TRBV6-5 to TRBJ1-1, with D unclear. The germline gives CDR1 MNHEY, CDR2 SVGAGI. The CDR3 loop spans 14 amino acids. V was pared by 0 bases and J by 8 bases, with 13 bases between.

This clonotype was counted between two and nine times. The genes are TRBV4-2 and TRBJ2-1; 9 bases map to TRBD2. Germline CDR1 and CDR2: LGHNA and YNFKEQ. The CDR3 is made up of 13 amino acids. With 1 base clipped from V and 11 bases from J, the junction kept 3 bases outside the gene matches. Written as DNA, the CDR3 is TGTGCCAGCAGCCAAGGACTAGCGGCCCAGCAGTTCTTC. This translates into CASSQGLAAQQFF.

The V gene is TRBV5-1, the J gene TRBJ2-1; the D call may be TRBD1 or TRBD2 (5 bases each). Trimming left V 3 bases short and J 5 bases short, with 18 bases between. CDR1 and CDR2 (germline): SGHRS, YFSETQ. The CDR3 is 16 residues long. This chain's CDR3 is CASSSVRGSLNNEQFF. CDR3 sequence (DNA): TGCGCCAGCAGCTCGGTGAGGGGTAGCCTCAACAATGAGCAGTTCTTC.

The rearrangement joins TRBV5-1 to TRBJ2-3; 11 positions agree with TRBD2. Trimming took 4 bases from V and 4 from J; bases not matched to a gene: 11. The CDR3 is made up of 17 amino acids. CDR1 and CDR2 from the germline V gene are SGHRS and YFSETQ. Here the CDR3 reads CASSPGKLAGASDTQYF. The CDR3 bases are TGCGCCAGCAGCCCGGGAAAACTAGCGGGAGCTTCAGATACGCAGTATTTT.

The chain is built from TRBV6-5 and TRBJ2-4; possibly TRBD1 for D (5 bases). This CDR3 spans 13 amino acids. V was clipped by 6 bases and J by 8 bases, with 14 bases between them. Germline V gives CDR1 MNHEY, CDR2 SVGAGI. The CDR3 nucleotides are TGTGCCAGCAGGGCAACAGGCCGGGACATTCAGTACTTC. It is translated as CASRATGRDIQYF.